This T cell receptor beta chain was profiled in a study of blood T cell repertoires in COVID-19. In the study overall: Sites across the United States, Italy and Spain contributed samples from acute and convalescent COVID-19.

Libraries were prepared by immunoSEQ multiplex PCR; TCRdb keeps only in-frame clonotypes and omits some of them. The sample holds tens of thousands of clones, roughly 80% seen once. The CDR3 loop spans 18 amino acids. V was clipped by 2 bases and J by 0 bases; unmatched bases: 9. Germline values: CDR1 MGHRA, CDR2 YSYEKL. The rearrangement uses TRBV4-1 and TRBJ1-4; TRBD1 aligns across 7 bases. This receptor was identified in a man aged 70 or older with active COVID-19. The source material was peripheral blood. CDR3 sequence reads: CASSQRQGRSPTNEKLFF. CDR3 coding DNA: TGCGCCAGCAGCCAAAGACAGGGTCGCTCTCCAACTAATGAAAAACTGTTTTTT.